This T cell receptor beta chain was recorded in a study of shared clonotypes between healthy human individuals. Study findings and constraints: Larger estimated richness was generally recorded for naive subsets relative to memory subsets. Sequencing depth was predicted to influence how clonotypes are shared among donors.

Germline V CDR1 and CDR2: LNHDA, SQIVND (reference sequence). V was trimmed by 0 bases and J by 7 bases, leaving 8 bases between them. The CDR3 loop spans 13 amino acids. Original processing notes: ImmunoSEQ gave junction-only sequences without quality scores, so filtering differed. TCRdb keeps only in-frame clones here, not all; method: immunoSEQ multiplex PCR. The DNA gave D and trimming, while V, J and clone size come from that table. This table has a few million clones, about 90% appearing once. To note about this clone: The antigen is undetermined.

The clonotype was recovered from a man between 18 and 29 years old in good health. Some clones in this sample may be carry-over from other donors' samples. The rearrangement uses TRBV19 and TRBJ2-3; TRBD2 might be the D (5 bases). Sequencing used naive CD4+ T cells from PBMCs. This sample's subset: CD45RA+ positively selected. CDR3 loop: CASSIEAGYTQYF. CDR3 nucleotide sequence: TGTGCCAGTAGTATAGAGGCGGGTTATACGCAGTATTTT.